This T cell receptor beta chain comes out of a study of blood T cell repertoires in COVID-19. The overall study: COVID-19 samples collected from the United States, Italy and Spain covered acute and convalescent phases.

The CDR3 sequence is 16 residues long. The V gene's germline CDR1 is PRHDT and CDR2 FYEKMQ (reference sequence). The V and J ends lost 3 bases and 7 bases respectively, with 19 bases between them. One Seattle source followed patients from active infection through their disease course. In the study's own analysis: Estimates of nucleated cell counts were drawn from the amplification of reference gene primers. The protocol was immunoSEQ multiplex PCR, while the TCRdb copy is restricted to in-frame clones and leaves out a portion. That table supplies the V and J calls and clone size; D and trimming were determined from the DNA. The sample includes 450,000 or so clones, around nine tenths of them seen just once.

V usage is TRBV13 and J usage is TRBJ2-1; tentative D call: TRBD2 (7 bases). The sample taken for sequencing was peripheral blood. The TCR sequence derives from a man aged 18 to 35 with COVID-19, enrolled during active disease. The CDR3 nucleotides are TGTGCCAGCAGCTTTTGGCTTGGGGGGGCGGTTAATGAGCAGTTCTTC. Translating gives CASSFWLGGAVNEQFF.